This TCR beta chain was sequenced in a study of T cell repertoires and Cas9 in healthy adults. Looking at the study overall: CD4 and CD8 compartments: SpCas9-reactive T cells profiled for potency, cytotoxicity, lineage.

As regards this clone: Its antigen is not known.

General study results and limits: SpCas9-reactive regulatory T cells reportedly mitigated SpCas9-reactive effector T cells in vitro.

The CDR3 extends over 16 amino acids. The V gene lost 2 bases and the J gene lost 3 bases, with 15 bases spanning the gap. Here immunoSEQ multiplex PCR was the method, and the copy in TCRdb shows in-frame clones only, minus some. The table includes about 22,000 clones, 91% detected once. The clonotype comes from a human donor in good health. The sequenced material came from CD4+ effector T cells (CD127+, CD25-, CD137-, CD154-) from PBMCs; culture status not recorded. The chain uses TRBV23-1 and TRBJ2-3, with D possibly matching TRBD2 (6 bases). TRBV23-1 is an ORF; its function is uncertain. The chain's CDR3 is CASSQVWRESTDTQYF. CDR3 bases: TGCGCCAGCAGTCAAGTATGGAGGGAATCGACAGATACGCAGTATTTT.